Following are 18 T cell receptor beta chains from one sample sequenced in a study of response to subunit inactivated influenza vaccine. TCRdb called the RT-PCR reads again in MiXCR, with one record for every CDR3 protein. Of some 500,000 distinct CDR3 sequences listed, 10% to 15% were seen once; the top ten hold about an eighth. Sequenced material: PBMCs from blood, taken roughly 46 days after vaccination. These receptors originate from a man aged 50 or older who received an inactivated influenza vaccine.

This chain connects TRBV20-1 to TRBJ2-2; D not certain. Trimming stripped 5 bases from V and 0 bases from J, with 16 bases between. Germline CDR1 is DFQATT and CDR2 is SNEGSKA (reference sequence). CDR3 length: 16 amino acids. As DNA, the CDR3 is TGCAGTGCTTCACCGGCACTCGCCGCGAACACCGGGGAGCTGTTTTTT. Amino acids: CSASPALAANTGELFF.

The V gene is TRBV7-2, the J gene TRBJ2-7; D may be TRBD2 (7 bases). The CDR3 consists of 16 residues. Germline lookup yields CDR1 SGHTA and CDR2 FQGNSA. The ends were cut back, 2 bases at V and 0 bases at J, with 14 bases in the middle. In DNA, the CDR3 is TGTGCCAGCAGCTTATCCGCGGGGGCGAGCTCCTACGAGCAGTACTTC. It translates to CASSLSAGASSYEQYF.

The chain couples TRBV29-1 to TRBJ1-2; D is possibly TRBD1 (5 bases). V was pared by 7 bases and J by 1 base, with 16 bases between. This CDR3 spans 14 amino acids. CDR1 is SQVTM and CDR2 is ANQGSEA in the germline V gene. The CDR3: CSASRDSLNYGYTF. DNA for the CDR3: TGCAGCGCATCCCGGGACTCCCTTAACTATGGCTACACCTTC.

J is TRBJ2-4 and V is TRBV4-3; the match to TRBD2 covers 9 bases. V lost 0 bases and J lost 6; bases outside the gene matches: 12. Germline lookup yields CDR1 LGHNA and CDR2 YSLEER. The CDR3 runs 18 residues. In DNA, the CDR3 is TGCGCCAGCAGCCAAGATCCCGGTAGCGGGAGTATTCGAAACATTCAGTACTTC. Translation gives CASSQDPGSGSIRNIQYF.

This clonotype turned up a few times. V and J are TRBV4-3 and TRBJ1-2; D perhaps matches TRBD1 (6 bases). From germline, CDR1 is LGHNA and CDR2 YSLEER. The CDR3 loop spans 16 amino acids. V lost 4 bases, J lost 8 bases, and 23 bases lay in between. CDR3 nucleotide sequence: TGCGCCAGCAGCCCAGATGTACAGGGATTAAGTTCGGGCTACACCTTC. This encodes CASSPDVQGLSSGYTF.

The genes are TRBV12-3 or TRBV12-4 and TRBJ2-7, with D unclear. This CDR3 comprises 13 residues. The V and J ends lost 1 base and 4 bases respectively, with 8 bases between them. The DNA of the CDR3 is TGTGCCAGCAGTTTAGACCCGGAATACGAGCAGTACTTC. Translation gives CASSLDPEYEQYF.

The chain uses TRBV9 and TRBJ2-7, with TRBD2 matching 10 bases. Germline lookup yields CDR1 SGDLS and CDR2 YYNGEE. The CDR3 spans 15 residues. The V gene end was trimmed by 4 bases and the J gene end by 7 bases; junction bases not matched to a gene: 11. CDR3 DNA sequence: TGTGCCAGCAGCCCGGGGGAGCGGGGGGGCCAAGAGCAGTACTTC. Its protein product is CASSPGERGGQEQYF.

The chain combines TRBV3-1 with TRBJ2-2; D gene ambiguous. CDR3 size: 15 residues. Germline lookup yields CDR1 LGHDT and CDR2 YNNKEL (reference sequence). Trimming shortened V by 1 base and J by 0 bases, and 6 bases separated the two germline ends. In nucleotides, the CDR3 is TGTGCCAGCAGCCAAGTTCAACCGAACACCGGGGAGCTGTTTTTT. It specifies CASSQVQPNTGELFF.

This clonotype was observed at least ten times. V and J are TRBV28 and TRBJ1-5; D might be TRBD1 (5 bases). The CDR3 sequence is 15 residues long. Trimming pared 5 bases from V and 4 bases from J, leaving 15 bases between. The V gene's germline CDR1 is MDHEN and CDR2 SYDVKM. The CDR3 nucleotides are TGTGCCAGCAGTCCGGGGGGTTTTTATAATCAGCCCCAGCATTTT. It translates to CASSPGGFYNQPQHF.

In its sample, this clonotype was seen many times. The chain links TRBV28 to TRBJ2-3, with TRBD1 matching over 8 bases. Germline-derived CDR1 and CDR2 are MDHEN and SYDVKM. V shed 2 bases, J shed 0 bases, and the junction held 4 bases outside the gene matches. The CDR3 runs to 16 residues. This CDR3 reads CASSLMTGASTDTQYF. In DNA form, the CDR3 reads TGTGCCAGCAGTTTAATGACAGGGGCTAGCACAGATACGCAGTATTTT.

This chain links TRBV4-1 with TRBJ1-6, with D unclear. The CDR3 is 13 amino acids. From germline, CDR1 is MGHRA and CDR2 YSYEKL. The germline V and J ends were trimmed by 4 bases and 7 bases, with 8 bases remaining between them. CDR3 loop: CASSPPLNSPLHF. The CDR3 DNA reads TGCGCCAGCAGCCCCCCCCTAAATTCACCCCTCCACTTT.

The V gene is TRBV5-1, the J gene TRBJ2-7; D possibly corresponds to TRBD1 (6 bases). V was pared by 4 bases and J by 2 bases, with 16 bases between. The CDR3 is 15 residues long. The germline CDR1 and CDR2 sequences are SGHRS and YFSETQ. CDR3 in amino acids: CASSLQGNSAYEQYF. CDR3 sequence (DNA): TGCGCCAGCAGCCTACAGGGCAACTCAGCCTACGAGCAGTACTTC.

This clonotype was detected only a few times. This rearrangement joins TRBV5-1 to TRBJ2-7; TRBD1 aligns across 9 bases. J was trimmed by 5 bases and V by 5 bases; bases with no gene match: 11. Germline CDR1 SGHRS, CDR2 YFSETQ. This CDR3 contains 15 residues. Written as DNA, the CDR3 is TGCGCCAGCAGACCCGGAGGGACAGGGAAGGACGAGCAGTACTTC. This codes for CASRPGGTGKDEQYF.

The rearrangement links TRBV10-3 to TRBJ1-1; D is unclear. Germline CDR1 reads ENHRY; CDR2 reads SYGVKD. Trimming shortened V by 4 bases and J by 2 bases, and 11 bases separated the two germline ends. CDR3 length: 14 residues. This CDR3 is CAISALGGNTEAFF. CDR3 coding DNA: TGTGCCATCAGTGCTTTGGGCGGTAACACTGAAGCTTTCTTT.

This clonotype has only a few counts. The V and J genes are TRBV24-1 and TRBJ2-1; 8 positions match TRBD1. Unmatched junction bases numbered 5, after V lost 1 base and J lost 7 bases. Germline-derived CDR1 and CDR2 are KGHDR and SFDVKD. The CDR3 loop spans 15 amino acids. Here the CDR3 reads CATSDLGQGTNEQFF. Written as DNA, the CDR3 is TGTGCCACCAGTGATTTAGGACAGGGAACAAATGAGCAGTTCTTC.

This clonotype was counted only a few times. V gene TRBV29-1 combines with J gene TRBJ2-2; the D gene is possibly TRBD2 (6 bases). Per germline, CDR1 SQVTM and CDR2 ANQGSEA. Trimming pared 4 bases from V and 1 base from J, leaving 13 bases between. The CDR3 consists of 15 residues. CDR3 bases: TGCAGCGTTGTGCAGTCGGGGGTGAACACCGGGGAGCTGTTTTTT. It yields the protein CSVVQSGVNTGELFF.

This clonotype turned up a few times. This rearrangement joins TRBV20-1 to TRBJ2-1, with TRBD2 as a possible D gene (5 bases). Germline loops: CDR1 DFQATT, CDR2 SNEGSKA (reference sequence). The CDR3 has 14 residues. Trimming cost V 5 bases and J 2 bases, with 13 bases left between them. The CDR3: CSASPGNAYNEQFF. The CDR3 bases are TGCAGTGCTTCCCCGGGGAACGCCTACAATGAGCAGTTCTTC.

This clonotype was observed at least ten times. This chain connects TRBV7-8 to TRBJ2-7, with TRBD2 matching 13 bases. Germline loops: CDR1 SGHVS, CDR2 FQNEAQ. The trim removed 5 bases at V and 2 bases at J, leaving 9 bases unmatched. The length of the CDR3 is 17 residues. CDR3 nucleotide sequence: TGTGCCAGCAGCCGGGGGACTAGCGGGATTCTTACCTACGAGCAGTACTTC. It codes for CASSRGTSGILTYEQYF.